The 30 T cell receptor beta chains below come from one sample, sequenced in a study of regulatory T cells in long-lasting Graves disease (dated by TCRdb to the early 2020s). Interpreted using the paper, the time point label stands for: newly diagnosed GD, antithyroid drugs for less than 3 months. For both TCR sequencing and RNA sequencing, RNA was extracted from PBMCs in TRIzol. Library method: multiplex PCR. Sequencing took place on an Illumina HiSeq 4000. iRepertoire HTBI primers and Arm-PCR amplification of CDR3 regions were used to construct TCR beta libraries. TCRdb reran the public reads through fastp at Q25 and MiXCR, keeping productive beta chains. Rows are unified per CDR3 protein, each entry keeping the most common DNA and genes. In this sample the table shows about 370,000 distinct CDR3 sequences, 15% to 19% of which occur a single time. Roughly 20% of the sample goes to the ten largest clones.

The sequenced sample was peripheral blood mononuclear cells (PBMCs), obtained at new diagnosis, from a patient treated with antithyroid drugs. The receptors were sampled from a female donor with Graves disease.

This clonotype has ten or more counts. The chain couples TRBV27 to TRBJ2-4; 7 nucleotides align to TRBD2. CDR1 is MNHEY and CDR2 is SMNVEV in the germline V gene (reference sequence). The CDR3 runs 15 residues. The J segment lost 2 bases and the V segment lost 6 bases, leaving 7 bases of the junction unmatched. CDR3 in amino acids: CASSLPTSSKNIQYF. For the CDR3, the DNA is TGTGCCAGCAGCCTGCCGACTAGCTCCAAAAACATTCAGTACTTC.

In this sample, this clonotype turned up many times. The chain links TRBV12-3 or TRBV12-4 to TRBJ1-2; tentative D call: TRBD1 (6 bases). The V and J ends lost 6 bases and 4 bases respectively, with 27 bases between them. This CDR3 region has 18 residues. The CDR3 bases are TGTGCCAGCAGGGGTGGGGCAGGGACAAGACGGGACCCCTATGGCTACACCTTC. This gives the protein CASRGGAGTRRDPYGYTF.

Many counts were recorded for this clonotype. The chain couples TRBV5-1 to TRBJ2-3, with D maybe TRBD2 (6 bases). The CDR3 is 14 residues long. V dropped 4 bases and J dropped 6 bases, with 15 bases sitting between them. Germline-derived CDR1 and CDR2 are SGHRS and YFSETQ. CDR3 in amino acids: CASSPGTGRDTQYF. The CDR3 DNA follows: TGCGCCAGCAGCCCTGGGACTGGCAGGGATACGCAGTATTTT.

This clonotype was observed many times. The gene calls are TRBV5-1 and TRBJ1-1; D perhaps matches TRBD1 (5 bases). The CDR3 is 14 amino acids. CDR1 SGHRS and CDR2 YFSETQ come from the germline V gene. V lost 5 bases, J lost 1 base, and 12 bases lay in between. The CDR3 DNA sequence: TGCGCCAGCAGGCCAGGGCGAGGGAACACTGAAGCTTTCTTT. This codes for CASRPGRGNTEAFF.

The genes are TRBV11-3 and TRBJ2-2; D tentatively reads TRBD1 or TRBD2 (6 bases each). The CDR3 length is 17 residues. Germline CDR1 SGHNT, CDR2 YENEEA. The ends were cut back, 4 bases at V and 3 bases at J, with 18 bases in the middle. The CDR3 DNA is TGTGCCAGCAGCTCCACCGAGGGGGGACCCTACACCGGGGAGCTGTTTTTT. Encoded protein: CASSSTEGGPYTGELFF.

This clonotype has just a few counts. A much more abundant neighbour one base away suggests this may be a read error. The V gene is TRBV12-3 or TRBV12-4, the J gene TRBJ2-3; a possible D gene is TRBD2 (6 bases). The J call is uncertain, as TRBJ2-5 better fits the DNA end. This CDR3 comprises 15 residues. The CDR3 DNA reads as TGTGCCAGCAGTTTGCCGCAGGCGGGAACAGAGACCCAGTACTTC. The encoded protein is CASSLPQAGTETQYF.

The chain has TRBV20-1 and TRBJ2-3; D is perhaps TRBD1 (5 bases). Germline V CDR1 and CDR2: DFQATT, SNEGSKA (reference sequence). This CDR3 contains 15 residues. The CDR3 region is CSPYPSQGGTDTQYF. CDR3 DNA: TGCAGCCCATACCCCTCGCAGGGCGGCACAGATACGCAGTATTTT.

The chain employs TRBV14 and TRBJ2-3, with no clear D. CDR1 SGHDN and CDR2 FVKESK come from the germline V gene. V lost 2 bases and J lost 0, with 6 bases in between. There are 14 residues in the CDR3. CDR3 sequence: CASSQLVSTDTQYF. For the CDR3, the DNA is TGTGCCAGCAGCCAACTAGTGAGCACAGATACGCAGTATTTT.

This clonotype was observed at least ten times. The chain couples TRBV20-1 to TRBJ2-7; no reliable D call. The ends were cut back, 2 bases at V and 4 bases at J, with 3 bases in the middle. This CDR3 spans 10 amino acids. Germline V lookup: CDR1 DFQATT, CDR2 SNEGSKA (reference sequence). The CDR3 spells CSARRYEQYF. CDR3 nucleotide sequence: TGCAGTGCTAGAAGATACGAGCAGTACTTC.

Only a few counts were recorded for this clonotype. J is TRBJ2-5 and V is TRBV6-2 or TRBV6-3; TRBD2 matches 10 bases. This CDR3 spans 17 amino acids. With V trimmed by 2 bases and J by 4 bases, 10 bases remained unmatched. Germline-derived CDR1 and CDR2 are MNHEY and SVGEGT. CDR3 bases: TGTGCCAGCAGTTACGAGCGGGAGGGCCTAGTCCTAGAGACCCAGTACTTC. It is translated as CASSYEREGLVLETQYF.

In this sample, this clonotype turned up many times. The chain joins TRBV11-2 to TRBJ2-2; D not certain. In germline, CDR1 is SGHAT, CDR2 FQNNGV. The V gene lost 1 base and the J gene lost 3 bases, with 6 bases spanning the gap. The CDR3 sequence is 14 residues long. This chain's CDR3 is CASSLGGYTGELFF. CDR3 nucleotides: TGTGCCAGCAGCTTAGGGGGATACACCGGGGAGCTGTTTTTT.

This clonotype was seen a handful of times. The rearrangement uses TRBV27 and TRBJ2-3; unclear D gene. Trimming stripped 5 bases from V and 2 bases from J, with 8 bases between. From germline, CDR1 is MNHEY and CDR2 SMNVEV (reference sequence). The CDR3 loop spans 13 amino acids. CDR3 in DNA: TGTGCCAGCAGTAATCACCCCACAGATACGCAGTATTTT. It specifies CASSNHPTDTQYF.

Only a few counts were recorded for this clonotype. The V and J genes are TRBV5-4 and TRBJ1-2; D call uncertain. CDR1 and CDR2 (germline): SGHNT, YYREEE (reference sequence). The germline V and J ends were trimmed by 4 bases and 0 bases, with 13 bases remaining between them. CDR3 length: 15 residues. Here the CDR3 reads CASSPDHTSNYGYTF. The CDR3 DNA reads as TGTGCCAGCAGCCCAGACCATACTTCTAACTATGGCTACACCTTC.

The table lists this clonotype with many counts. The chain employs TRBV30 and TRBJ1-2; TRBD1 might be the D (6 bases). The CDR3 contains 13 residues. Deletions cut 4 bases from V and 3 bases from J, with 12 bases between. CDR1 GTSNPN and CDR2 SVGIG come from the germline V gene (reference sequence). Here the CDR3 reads CAWTTQGDYGYTF. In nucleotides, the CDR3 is TGTGCCTGGACCACACAGGGAGACTATGGCTACACCTTC.

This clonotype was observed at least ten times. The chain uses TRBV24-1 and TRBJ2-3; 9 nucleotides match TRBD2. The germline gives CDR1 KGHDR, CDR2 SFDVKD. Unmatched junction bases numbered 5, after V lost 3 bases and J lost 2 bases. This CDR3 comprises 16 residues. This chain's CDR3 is CATSDQTSGNTDTQYF. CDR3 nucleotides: TGTGCCACCAGTGATCAGACTAGCGGCAACACAGATACGCAGTATTTT.

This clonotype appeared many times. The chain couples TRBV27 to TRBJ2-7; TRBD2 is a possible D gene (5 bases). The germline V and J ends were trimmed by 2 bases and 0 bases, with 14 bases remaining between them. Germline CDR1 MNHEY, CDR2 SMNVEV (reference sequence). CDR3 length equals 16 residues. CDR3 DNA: TGTGCCAGCAGTTTAGTAGGGAGACGGTCCTCCTACGAGCAGTACTTC. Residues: CASSLVGRRSSYEQYF.

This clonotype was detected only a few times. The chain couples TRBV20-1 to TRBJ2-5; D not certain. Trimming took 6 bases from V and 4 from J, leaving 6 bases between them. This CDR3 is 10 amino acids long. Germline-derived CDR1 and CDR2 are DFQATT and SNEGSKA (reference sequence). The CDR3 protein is CSARTETQYF. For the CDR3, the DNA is TGCAGTGCACGGACAGAGACCCAGTACTTC.

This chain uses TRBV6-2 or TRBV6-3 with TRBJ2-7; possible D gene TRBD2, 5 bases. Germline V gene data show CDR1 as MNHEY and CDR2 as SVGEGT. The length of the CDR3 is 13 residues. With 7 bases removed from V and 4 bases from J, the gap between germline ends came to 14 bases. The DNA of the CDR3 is TGTGCCAGCACGGAGGTGATTAGTTACGAGCAGTACTTC. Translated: CASTEVISYEQYF.

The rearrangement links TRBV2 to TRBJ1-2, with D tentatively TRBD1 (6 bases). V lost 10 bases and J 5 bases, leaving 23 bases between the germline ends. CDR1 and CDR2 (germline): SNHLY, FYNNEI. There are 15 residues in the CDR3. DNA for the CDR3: TGTGCCAACTCATCAAAGGGGGGGCGCAGGTATGGCTACACCTTC. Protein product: CANSSKGGRRYGYTF.

The CDR3 DNA follows: TGTGCCAGCAGAGACGTAGCGGGAGGGATTAACAATGAGCAGTTCTTC. Amino acid sequence: CASRDVAGGINNEQFF. This chain connects TRBV2 to TRBJ2-5; 11 positions match TRBD2. The DNA end favors TRBJ2-1, so the J call may be wrong. CDR1 and CDR2 (germline): SNHLY, FYNNEI. The length of the CDR3 is 16 residues.

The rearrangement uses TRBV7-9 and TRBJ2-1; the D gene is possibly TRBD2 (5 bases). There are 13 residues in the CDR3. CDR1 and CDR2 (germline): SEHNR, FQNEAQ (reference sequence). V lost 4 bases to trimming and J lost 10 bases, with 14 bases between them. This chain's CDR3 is CASSSLIRGEQFF. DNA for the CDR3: TGTGCCAGCAGCTCGTTGATCCGAGGGGAGCAGTTCTTC.

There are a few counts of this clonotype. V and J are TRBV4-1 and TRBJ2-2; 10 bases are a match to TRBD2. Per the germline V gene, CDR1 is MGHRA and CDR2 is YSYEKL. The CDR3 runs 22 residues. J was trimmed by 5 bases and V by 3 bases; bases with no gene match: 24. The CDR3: CASSHDAFSGRFQRVNTGELFF. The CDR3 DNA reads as TGCGCCAGCAGCCACGATGCCTTTAGCGGGAGGTTTCAGCGCGTGAATACCGGGGAGCTGTTTTTT.

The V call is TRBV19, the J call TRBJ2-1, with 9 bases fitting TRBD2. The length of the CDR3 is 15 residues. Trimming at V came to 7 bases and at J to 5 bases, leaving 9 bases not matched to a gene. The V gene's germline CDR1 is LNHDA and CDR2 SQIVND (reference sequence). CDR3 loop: CASTPPGTSHNEQFF. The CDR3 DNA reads TGTGCCAGTACCCCACCCGGGACTAGCCACAATGAGCAGTTCTTC.

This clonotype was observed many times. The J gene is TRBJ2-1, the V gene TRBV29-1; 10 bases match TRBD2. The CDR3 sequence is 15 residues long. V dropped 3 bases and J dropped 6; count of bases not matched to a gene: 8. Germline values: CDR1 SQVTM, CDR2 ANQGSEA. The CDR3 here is CSVEGASGGANEQFF. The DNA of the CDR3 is TGCAGCGTTGAGGGGGCCAGCGGGGGGGCCAATGAGCAGTTCTTC.

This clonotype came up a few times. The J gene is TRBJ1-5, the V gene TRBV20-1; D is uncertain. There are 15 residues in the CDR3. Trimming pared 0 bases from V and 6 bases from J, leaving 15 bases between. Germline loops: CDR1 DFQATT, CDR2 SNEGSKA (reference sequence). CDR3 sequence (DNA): TGCAGTGCTAGAGATCGTGATAGAGTCGGTCAGCCCCAGCATTTT. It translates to CSARDRDRVGQPQHF.

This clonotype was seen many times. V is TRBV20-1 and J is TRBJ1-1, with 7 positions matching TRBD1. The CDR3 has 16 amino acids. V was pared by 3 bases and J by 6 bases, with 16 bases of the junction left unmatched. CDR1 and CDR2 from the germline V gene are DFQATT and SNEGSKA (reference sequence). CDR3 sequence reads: CSASDRVTVGRSEAFF. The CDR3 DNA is TGCAGTGCTAGCGACAGGGTTACGGTCGGTAGGTCTGAAGCTTTCTTT.

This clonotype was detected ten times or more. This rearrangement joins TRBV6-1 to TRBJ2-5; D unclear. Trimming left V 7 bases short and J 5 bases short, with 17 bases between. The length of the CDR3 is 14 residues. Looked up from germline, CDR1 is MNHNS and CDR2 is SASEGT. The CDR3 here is CASNPFRPLETQYF. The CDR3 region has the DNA TGTGCCAGCAACCCCTTTAGGCCGCTTGAGACCCAGTACTTC.

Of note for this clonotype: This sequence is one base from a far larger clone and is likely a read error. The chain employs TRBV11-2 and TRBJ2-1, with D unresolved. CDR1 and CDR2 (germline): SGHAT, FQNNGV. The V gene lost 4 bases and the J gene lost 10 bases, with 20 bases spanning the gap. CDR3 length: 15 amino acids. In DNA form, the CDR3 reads TGTGCCAGCAGCTCCCTAAGGACCTCCATCTACGAGCAGTTCTTC. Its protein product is CASSSLRTSIYEQFF.

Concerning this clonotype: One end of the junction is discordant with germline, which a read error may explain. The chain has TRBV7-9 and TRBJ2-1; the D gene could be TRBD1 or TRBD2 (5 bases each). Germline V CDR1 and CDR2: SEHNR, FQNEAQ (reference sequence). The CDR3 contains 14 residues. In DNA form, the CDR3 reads TGTGCCAGCAGCTTAAGGGACCAGTACAATGAGCAGCTCTTC. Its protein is CASSLRDQYNEQLF.

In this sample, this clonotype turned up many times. The CDR3 here is CASSSEASRGTDTQYF. As DNA, the CDR3 is TGTGCCAGCAGCTCAGAGGCCTCCCGCGGCACAGATACGCAGTATTTT. This chain uses TRBV13 with TRBJ2-3; D remains ambiguous. The germline gives CDR1 PRHDT, CDR2 FYEKMQ (reference sequence). Trimming pared 4 bases from V and 1 base from J, leaving 15 bases between. The CDR3 consists of 16 residues.